Shown below are 14 T cell receptor beta chains from a single sample sequenced in a study of cytomegalovirus exposure and HLA in healthy donors (dated by TCRdb to the late 2010s). The library was built by means of the immunoSEQ multiplex PCR assay. The clones in this table, taken by TCRdb from immuneACCESS, are in-frame only. Not every clone is retained; where verified, under half of the shortfall comes from an unresolved V gene, and the cause of the rest is unknown. The sample table holds 90,000 to 140,000 clones, of which roughly nine tenths were seen once. Clones ranked in the top ten supply approximately 4% of the sample. The sequenced sample was PBMCs. The receptors were gathered from a young woman in good health and CMV-seropositive.

The CDR3 is CASSRTTENTEAFF. CDR3 in DNA: TGTGCCAGCAGCCGGACGACAGAGAACACTGAAGCTTTCTTT. The chain combines TRBV5-4 with TRBJ1-1; perhaps TRBD1 as D (5 bases). The CDR3 is made up of 14 amino acids. Between the trimmed V and J ends, which lost 4 bases and 1 base, there was a span of 11 bases. Germline assignment: CDR1 SGHNT and CDR2 YYREEE (reference sequence).

This clone was detected only once. V gene TRBV5-4 combines with J gene TRBJ2-2; TRBD2 matches 11 bases. Looked up from germline, CDR1 is SGHNT and CDR2 is YYREEE (reference sequence). With 4 bases clipped from V and 2 bases from J, the junction kept 7 bases outside the gene matches. CDR3 length: 17 residues. In DNA form, the CDR3 reads TGTGCCAGCAGCCTGCGACTAGCGGGGATAAACACCGGGGAGCTGTTTTTT. It specifies CASSLRLAGINTGELFF.

V is TRBV5-4 and J is TRBJ2-3, with 11 bases fitting TRBD1. This CDR3 region has 17 residues. Germline V gene lookup returns CDR1 SGHNT and CDR2 YYREEE (reference sequence). Trimming removed 2 bases from V and 6 bases from J; junction bases left unmatched: 11. CDR3 sequence reads: CASSFFSGQGVGDTQYF. CDR3 nucleotide sequence: TGTGCCAGCAGCTTTTTTTCGGGACAGGGGGTTGGGGATACGCAGTATTTT.

The chain has TRBV4-1 and TRBJ2-7; 8 nucleotides match TRBD2. The CDR3 has 20 residues. The germline CDR1 and CDR2 sequences are MGHRA and YSYEKL. J was trimmed by 3 bases and V by 6 bases; bases with no gene match: 25. The CDR3 coding sequence is TGCGCCAGCAGTCCGTTGGGGGCCCGGGGAGCGGGAGCAAGAGGCTACGAGCAGTACTTC. Its translation is CASSPLGARGAGARGYEQYF.

The rearrangement joins TRBV4-1 to TRBJ2-3, with D unclear. Trimming cost V 1 base and J 2 bases, with 10 bases left between them. This CDR3 region has 15 residues. The V gene's germline CDR1 is MGHRA and CDR2 YSYEKL. Here the CDR3 DNA reads TGCGCCAGCAGCCAAGTGGTAAGCGCCACAGATACGCAGTATTTT. Protein product: CASSQVVSATDTQYF.

The chain joins TRBV7-9 to TRBJ1-2, with D uncertain. Trimming left V 3 bases short and J 1 base short, with 15 bases between. Germline-derived CDR1 and CDR2 are SEHNR and FQNEAQ (reference sequence). The CDR3 extends over 16 amino acids. CDR3 DNA: TGTGCCAGCAGCTTCCGCAGGCTACAAAATAACTATGGCTACACCTTC. Its translation: CASSFRRLQNNYGYTF.

The chain is built from TRBV12-5 and TRBJ1-3; D is uncertain. The germline V gene has CDR1 LGHNT and CDR2 FRNRAP. V was trimmed by 2 bases and J by 0 bases, leaving 14 bases between them. This CDR3 contains 17 residues. The CDR3 DNA reads TGTGCTAGTGGTTTGCGGATTGAGGATCCCTCTGGAAACACCATATATTTT. It translates to CASGLRIEDPSGNTIYF.

The chain couples TRBV5-1 to TRBJ2-5; 9 nucleotides agree with TRBD1. The CDR3 length is 15 residues. Losses at the gene ends were 0 bases for V and 4 bases for J; bases not matched to a gene: 4. In germline, CDR1 is SGHRS, CDR2 YFSETQ. The CDR3 spells CASSLVGQGLETQYF. CDR3 nucleotides: TGCGCCAGCAGCTTGGTAGGACAGGGGTTAGAGACCCAGTACTTC. Full variable domain (outside the CDR3, taken from reference TRBV5-1 and TRBJ2-5): KAGVTQTPRYLIKTRGQQVTLSCSPISGHRSVSWYQQTPGQGLQFLFEYFSETQRNKGNFPGRFSGRQFSNSRSEMNVSTLELGDSALYLCASSLVGQGLETQYFGPGTRLLVL.

This chain links TRBV7-9 with TRBJ2-7; 10 bases map to TRBD1. The J segment lost 5 bases and the V segment lost 3 bases, leaving 7 bases of the junction unmatched. The CDR3 sequence is 15 residues long. The germline CDR1 and CDR2 sequences are SEHNR and FQNEAQ (reference sequence). CDR3 nucleotide sequence: TGTGCCAGCAGCTTGGTAGGGACAGGGGCGGACGAGCAGTACTTC. It specifies CASSLVGTGADEQYF.

This clone was found a few times. The chain recombines TRBV27 with TRBJ2-5; 7 bases fit TRBD1. The CDR3 length is 15 residues. Trimming removed 2 bases from V and 5 bases from J; junction bases left unmatched: 8. Germline V CDR1 and CDR2: MNHEY, SMNVEV (reference sequence). In DNA form, the CDR3 reads TGTGCCAGCAGTTTAGAACAGGGGACGGGGGAGACCCAGTACTTC. Translation: CASSLEQGTGETQYF.

This clone came up once. The chain carries TRBV28 and TRBJ1-5, with unresolved D. Trimming cost V 9 bases and J 4 bases, with 10 bases left between them. Per the germline V gene, CDR1 is MDHEN and CDR2 is SYDVKM. The CDR3 sequence is 12 residues long. CDR3 sequence reads: CASLTPNQPQHF. DNA for the CDR3: TGTGCCAGTCTGACTCCTAATCAGCCCCAGCATTTT.

The chain links TRBV5-1 to TRBJ1-6, with D unresolved. Trimming removed 6 bases from V and 0 bases from J, with 7 bases in between. Germline loops: CDR1 SGHRS, CDR2 YFSETQ. This CDR3 has 14 residues. The CDR3 sequence is CASTNSSYNSPLHF. CDR3 sequence (DNA): TGCGCCAGCACCAATAGCTCCTATAATTCACCCCTCCACTTT. Filled out from reference TRBV5-1 and TRBJ1-6, the complete variable domain reads KAGVTQTPRYLIKTRGQQVTLSCSPISGHRSVSWYQQTPGQGLQFLFEYFSETQRNKGNFPGRFSGRQFSNSRSEMNVSTLELGDSALYLCASTNSSYNSPLHFGNGTRLTVT.

This clone was detected once. The chain has TRBV5-1 and TRBJ2-2; D is perhaps TRBD1 (6 bases). The length of the CDR3 is 14 residues. The V end was cut by 2 bases, the J end by 8 bases, with 13 bases between. Germline CDR1 and CDR2: SGHRS and YFSETQ. The CDR3 spells CASSLQTGSGELFF. The CDR3 bases are TGCGCCAGCAGCTTACAAACAGGGTCTGGGGAGCTGTTTTTT.

The chain is built from TRBV6-5 and TRBJ2-7, with a tentative D call TRBD2 (5 bases). CDR1 and CDR2 from the germline V gene are MNHEY and SVGAGI. Between the trimmed V and J ends, which lost 8 bases and 3 bases, there was a span of 8 bases. This CDR3 has 11 amino acids. The CDR3 sequence is CASDEGYEQYF. The CDR3 DNA reads as TGTGCCAGCGACGAGGGCTACGAGCAGTACTTC.